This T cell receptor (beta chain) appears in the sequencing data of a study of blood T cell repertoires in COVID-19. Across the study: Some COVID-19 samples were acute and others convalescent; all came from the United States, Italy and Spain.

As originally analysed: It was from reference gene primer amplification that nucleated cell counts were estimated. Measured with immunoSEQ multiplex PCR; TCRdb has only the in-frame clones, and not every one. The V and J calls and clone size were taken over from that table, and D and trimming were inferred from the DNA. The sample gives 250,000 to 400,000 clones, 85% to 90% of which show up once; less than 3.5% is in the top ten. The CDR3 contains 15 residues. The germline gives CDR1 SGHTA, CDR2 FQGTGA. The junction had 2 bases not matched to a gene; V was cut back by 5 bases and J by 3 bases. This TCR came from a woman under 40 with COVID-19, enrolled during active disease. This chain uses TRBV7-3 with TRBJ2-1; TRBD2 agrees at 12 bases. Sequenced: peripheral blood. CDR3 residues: CASSRTSGDYNEQFF. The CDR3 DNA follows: TGTGCCAGCAGCCGGACTAGCGGGGACTACAATGAGCAGTTCTTC. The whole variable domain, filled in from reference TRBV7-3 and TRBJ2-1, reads GAGVSQTPSNKVTEKGKYVELRCDPISGHTALYWYRQSLGQGPEFLIYFQGTGAADDSGLPNDRFFAVRPEGSVSTLKIQRTERGDSAVYLCASSRTSGDYNEQFFGPGTRLTVL.